This T cell receptor beta chain was found in a study of long-term antiretroviral therapy in people with HIV. Findings and limits, study-wide: ART adherence, viral resistance and therapy changes were not recorded. HIV repertoires showed narrower CDR3 length ranges than controls.

The assay, immunoSEQ v3.0, was run at survey level. Target depth was about 40,000-50,000 T-cell genomes per sample. Sequencing used immunoSEQ multiplex PCR; TCRdb keeps in-frame clones, though not all of them. The data hold fewer than 45,000 clones, with 70% to 90% observed a single time. Of note for this clone: What it binds is not known.

V was shortened by 0 bases and J by 1 base, with 15 bases between the two germline ends. The CDR3 length is 17 residues. In germline, CDR1 is LNHNV, CDR2 YYDKDF (reference sequence). Treatment of all HIV participants took place in the United States. This clonotype was sampled from a man younger than 35 with HIV. Material: unsorted PBMCs, obtained 2.2 years after starting antiretroviral therapy. This chain links TRBV15 with TRBJ1-1; D call uncertain. CDR3 amino acids: CATSRDTSGSRNTEAFF. In DNA, the CDR3 is TGTGCCACCAGCAGAGATACTTCGGGGAGTAGGAACACTGAAGCTTTCTTT.